The text below deals with one T cell receptor beta chain. Antigen unknown. This specimen belongs to a study of monozygotic twins with inflammatory bowel disease. An amount of approximately 3,800 ng of total RNA was used for each TCR library. TCRdb reprocessed the 5' RACE reads; each CDR3 protein has one entry and no DNA is given. The listing records nearly 450,000 distinct CDR3 sequences. Study results and caveats: Twins with IBD had fewer clonotypes in common with others than healthy twins, particularly during disease activity. Repertoire similarity matched across concordant and discordant twins, perhaps owing to limited power. Support for any single strong IBD-associated signal or clonotype was not found.

The CDR3 spans 14 residues. V and J are TRBV12-3 or TRBV12-4 and TRBJ2-7; the TCRdb D gene call, TRBD1, has no DNA to confirm it. This clonotype was obtained from a human donor with ulcerative colitis or Crohn's disease, or a healthy co-twin of an affected twin (not recorded which). Sequencing was done on a sample of blood. The CDR3 sequence: CASRAPGRPYEQYF.